Given below is one T cell receptor (beta chain) in context. The data stem from a study of T cell responses to AZD1222 COVID-19 vaccine. Pooled samples include second doses given at about 4 or 12 weeks. Per the germline V gene, CDR1 is SEHNR and CDR2 is FQNEAQ (reference sequence). This CDR3 spans 15 amino acids. V gave up 3 bases and J gave up 8 bases, with 14 bases separating them. The assay was immunoSEQ multiplex PCR, and TCRdb's table has in-frame clones only and misses some. The sample carries about 69,000 clones, over 65% recorded once. This rearrangement joins TRBV7-9 to TRBJ1-6, with no clear D. The sequencing here drew on peripheral blood, taken 28 days after the second AZD1222 dose. The TCR comes from an adult who received the AZD1222 COVID-19 vaccine. CDR3 amino acids: CASSFGLGGDSPLHF. In DNA, the CDR3 is TGTGCCAGCAGCTTTGGGTTGGGAGGAGATTCACCCCTCCACTTT.